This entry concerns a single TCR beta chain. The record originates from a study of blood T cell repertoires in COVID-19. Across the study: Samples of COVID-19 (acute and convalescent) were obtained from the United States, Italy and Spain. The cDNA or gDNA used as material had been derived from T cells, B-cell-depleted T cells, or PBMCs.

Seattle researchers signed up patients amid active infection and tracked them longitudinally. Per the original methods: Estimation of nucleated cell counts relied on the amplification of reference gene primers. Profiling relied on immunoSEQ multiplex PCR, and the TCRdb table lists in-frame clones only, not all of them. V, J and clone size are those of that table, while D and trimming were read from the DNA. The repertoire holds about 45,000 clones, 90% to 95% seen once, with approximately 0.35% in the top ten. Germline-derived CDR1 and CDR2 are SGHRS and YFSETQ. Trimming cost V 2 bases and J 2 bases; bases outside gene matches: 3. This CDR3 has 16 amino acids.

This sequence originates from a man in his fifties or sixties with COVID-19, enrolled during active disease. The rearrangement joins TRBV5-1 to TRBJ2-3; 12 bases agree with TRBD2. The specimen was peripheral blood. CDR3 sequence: CASSLGTSGSTDTQYF. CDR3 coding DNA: TGCGCCAGCAGCTTAGGGACTAGCGGGTCCACAGATACGCAGTATTTT.